The source of this T cell receptor beta chain is a study of blood T cell repertoires in COVID-19. The length of the CDR3 is 14 residues. The ends were cut back, 2 bases at V and 5 bases at J, with 15 bases in the middle. Germline V gene data show CDR1 as GTSNPN and CDR2 as SVGIG (reference sequence). Authors' analysis steps: Scientists estimated how many nucleated cells there were by amplifying reference gene primers. Assay used: immunoSEQ multiplex PCR; TCRdb lists only in-frame clones, some missing. The D gene and trimming were derived from the DNA, and the V and J assignments and clone size from that table. This sample has around 310,000 clones, with 75% to 95% found just once.

The sequence was collected from a woman in her 30s with COVID-19, enrolled during active disease. J is TRBJ2-5 and V is TRBV30, with a weak D call TRBD2 (5 bases). Sequencing was performed on peripheral blood. CDR3 sequence (DNA): TGTGCCTGGAGTTTTGGTTGGGAGACGGAGACCCAGTACTTC. This codes for CAWSFGWETETQYF.